This T cell receptor beta chain was profiled in a study of cytomegalovirus exposure and HLA in healthy donors. Study summary: There were some 120 million unique TCR beta sequences, drawn from around 180 million T cells, in an earlier analysis. Ancestry clustering placed around 81% of 350 to 500 genotyped donors in the Caucasian-associated cluster.

PCR used 60 Vbeta primers and 13 Jbeta primers. Sequencing used immunoSEQ multiplex PCR; TCRdb keeps in-frame clones, though not all of them. The table includes roughly 100,000 clones, 80% to 90% detected once. The CDR3 is made up of 14 amino acids. Trimming stripped 5 bases from V and 0 bases from J, with 8 bases between. Germline CDR1 is SEHNR and CDR2 is FQNEAQ (reference sequence). The clonotype comes from a man aged 50 to 60 in good health and CMV-seronegative. The sequencing input was PBMCs. V and J are TRBV7-9 and TRBJ1-5; no clear D gene. Written as DNA, the CDR3 is TGTGCCAGCAGCGCCGACACTAGCAATCAGCCCCAGCATTTT. Translation gives CASSADTSNQPQHF.